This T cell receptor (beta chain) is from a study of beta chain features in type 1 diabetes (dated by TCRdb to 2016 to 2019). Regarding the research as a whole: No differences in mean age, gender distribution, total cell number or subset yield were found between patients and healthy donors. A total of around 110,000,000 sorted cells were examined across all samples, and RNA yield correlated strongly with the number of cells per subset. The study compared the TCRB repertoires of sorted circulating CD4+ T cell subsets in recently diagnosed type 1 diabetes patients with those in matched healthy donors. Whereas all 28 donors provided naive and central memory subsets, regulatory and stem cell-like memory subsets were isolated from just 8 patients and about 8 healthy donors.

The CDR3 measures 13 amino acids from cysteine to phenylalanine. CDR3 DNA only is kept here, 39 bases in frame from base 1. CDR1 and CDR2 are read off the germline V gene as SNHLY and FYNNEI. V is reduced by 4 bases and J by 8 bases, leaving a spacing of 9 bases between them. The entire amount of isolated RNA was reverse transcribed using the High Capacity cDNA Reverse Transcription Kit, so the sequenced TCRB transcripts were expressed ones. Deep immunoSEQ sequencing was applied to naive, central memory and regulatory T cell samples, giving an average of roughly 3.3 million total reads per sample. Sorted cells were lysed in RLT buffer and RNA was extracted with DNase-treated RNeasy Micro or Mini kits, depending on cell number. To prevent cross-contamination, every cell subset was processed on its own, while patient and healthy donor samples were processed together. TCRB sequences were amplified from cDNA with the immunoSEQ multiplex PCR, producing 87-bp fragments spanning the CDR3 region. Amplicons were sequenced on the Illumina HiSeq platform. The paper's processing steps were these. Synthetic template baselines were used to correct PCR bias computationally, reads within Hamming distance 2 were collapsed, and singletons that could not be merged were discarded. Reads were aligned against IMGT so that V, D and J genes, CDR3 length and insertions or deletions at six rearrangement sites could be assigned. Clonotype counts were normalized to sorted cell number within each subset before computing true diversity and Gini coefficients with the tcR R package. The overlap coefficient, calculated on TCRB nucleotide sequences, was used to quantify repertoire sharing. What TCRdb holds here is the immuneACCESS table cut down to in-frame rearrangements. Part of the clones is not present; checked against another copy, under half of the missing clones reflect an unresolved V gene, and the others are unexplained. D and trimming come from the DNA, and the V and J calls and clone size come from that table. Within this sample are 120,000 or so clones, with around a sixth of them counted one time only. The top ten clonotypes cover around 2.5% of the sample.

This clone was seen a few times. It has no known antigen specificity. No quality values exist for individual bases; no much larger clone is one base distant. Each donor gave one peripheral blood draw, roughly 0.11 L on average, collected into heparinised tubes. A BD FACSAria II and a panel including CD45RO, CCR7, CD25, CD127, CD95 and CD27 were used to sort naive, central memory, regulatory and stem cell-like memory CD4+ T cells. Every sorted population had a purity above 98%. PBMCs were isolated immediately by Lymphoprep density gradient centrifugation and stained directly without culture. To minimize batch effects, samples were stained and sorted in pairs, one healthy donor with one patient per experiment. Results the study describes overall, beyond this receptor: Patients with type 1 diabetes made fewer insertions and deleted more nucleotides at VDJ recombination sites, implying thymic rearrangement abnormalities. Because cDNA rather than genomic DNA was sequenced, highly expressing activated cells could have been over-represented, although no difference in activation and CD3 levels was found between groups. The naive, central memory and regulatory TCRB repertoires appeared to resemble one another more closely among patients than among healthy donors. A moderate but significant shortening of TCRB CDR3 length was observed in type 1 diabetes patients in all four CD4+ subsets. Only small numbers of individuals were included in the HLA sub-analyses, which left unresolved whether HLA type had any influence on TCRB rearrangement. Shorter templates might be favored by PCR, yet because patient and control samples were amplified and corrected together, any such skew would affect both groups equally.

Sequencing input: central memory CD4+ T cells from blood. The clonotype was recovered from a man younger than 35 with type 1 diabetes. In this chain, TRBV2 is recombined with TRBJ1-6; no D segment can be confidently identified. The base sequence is TGTGCCAGCAGTGCAGCGCTTGATTCACCCCTCCACTTT. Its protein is CASSAALDSPLHF.